The clone carrying this TCR beta chain was counted ten times or more. The CDR3 sequence is 14 residues long. Germline V gene sequence: CDR1 MNHEY, CDR2 SVGAGI. With 5 bases removed from V and 2 bases from J, the gap between germline ends came to 13 bases. This specimen comes from a study of cytomegalovirus exposure and HLA in healthy donors. Unrecorded immune exposure was likely among donors, who were nominally healthy when sampled. PCR involved 60 Vbeta and 13 Jbeta primers. The method was immunoSEQ multiplex PCR; TCRdb's version includes in-frame clones alone and lacks a portion of them. Among roughly 100,000 clones listed, around 72% were seen once.

The chain is built from TRBV6-5 and TRBJ2-7; D is undetermined. This clonotype originated in a male donor in good health and CMV-seronegative. The specimen was PBMCs. CDR3 loop: CASSLKLGPYEQYF. Written as DNA, the CDR3 is TGTGCCAGCAGTCTTAAACTGGGCCCCTACGAGCAGTACTTC.